The 10 T cell receptor beta chains reported below all come from one sample, sequenced in a study of PD-1 blockade in classical Hodgkin lymphoma. Data came from immunoSEQ multiplex PCR; TCRdb stores just in-frame clones and leaves some out. Of roughly 50,000 clones detected, roughly nine tenths appear once; the ten largest clones hold 6.5% to 8%. As to time point: cycle 4 day 1 (C4D1), after less than seven weeks of nivolumab. With no exception, relapse followed autologous stem cell transplantation in all patients, and brentuximab vedotin exposure varied. The input for sequencing was peripheral blood mononuclear cells (PBMCs), taken before the fourth cycle of nivolumab. The receptors were gathered from a human donor with classical Hodgkin lymphoma.

The V call is TRBV10-3, the J call TRBJ1-2, with D possibly matching TRBD1 (5 bases). CDR1 and CDR2 (germline): ENHRY, SYGVKD. This CDR3 spans 13 amino acids. V lost 7 bases, J lost 2 bases, and 11 bases lay in between. CDR3 sequence (DNA): TGTGCCATCACCTCGGGGGGGAACTATGGCTACACCTTC. Protein: CAITSGGNYGYTF.

The chain is built from TRBV10-3 and TRBJ1-3, with TRBD1 identical over 9 bases. The germline V gene has CDR1 ENHRY and CDR2 SYGVKD. Germline trimming cut 6 bases from V and 0 bases from J; bases unmatched to any gene: 3. The CDR3 is made up of 15 amino acids. The CDR3 here is CAISGGQGSGNTIYF. The CDR3 DNA follows: TGTGCCATCAGCGGGGGACAGGGCTCTGGAAACACCATATATTTT.

The chain recombines TRBV28 with TRBJ1-5; no clear D. Between the trimmed V and J ends, which lost 5 bases and 0 bases, there was a span of 14 bases. The length of the CDR3 is 16 residues. Germline V lookup: CDR1 MDHEN, CDR2 SYDVKM. This CDR3 reads CASSPWTGNSNQPQHF. The CDR3 DNA is TGTGCCAGCAGTCCCTGGACGGGGAATAGCAATCAGCCCCAGCATTTT.

The chain uses TRBV7-2 and TRBJ1-1, with D possibly matching TRBD1 (5 bases). The germline V gene encodes CDR1 SGHTA and CDR2 FQGNSA. V lost 4 bases and J 9 bases, leaving 15 bases between the germline ends. The CDR3 runs to 13 residues. This chain's CDR3 is CASSWDAAGKAFF. For the CDR3, the DNA is TGTGCCAGCAGCTGGGACGCAGCGGGTAAAGCTTTCTTT.

V gene TRBV13 combines with J gene TRBJ2-7; 12 bases match TRBD2. With 0 bases clipped from V and 7 bases from J, the junction kept 4 bases outside the gene matches. Germline values: CDR1 PRHDT, CDR2 FYEKMQ (reference sequence). The CDR3 totals 15 residues. CDR3 in DNA: TGTGCCAGCAGCTTAGGGACTAGCGGGAGCGGGGAGCAGTACTTC. Its translation: CASSLGTSGSGEQYF. The whole variable domain, filled in from reference TRBV13 and TRBJ2-7, reads AAGVIQSPRHLIKEKRETATLKCYPIPRHDTVYWYQQGPGQDPQFLISFYEKMQSDKGSIPDRFSAQQFSDYHSELNMSSLELGDSALYFCASSLGTSGSGEQYFGPGTRLTVT.

This clone has more than one count but fewer than ten. J is TRBJ2-7 and V is TRBV9; 14 positions match TRBD2. Unmatched junction bases numbered 6, after V lost 4 bases and J lost 6 bases. CDR3 length: 15 residues. Per the germline V gene, CDR1 is SGDLS and CDR2 is YYNGEE. The CDR3 protein is CASSPWTSGRIEQYF. The CDR3 DNA is TGTGCCAGCAGCCCTTGGACTAGCGGGAGGATCGAGCAGTACTTC.

The chain uses TRBV5-6 and TRBJ2-2; no definite D call. This CDR3 spans 16 amino acids. Trimming shortened V by 1 base and J by 4 bases, and 14 bases separated the two germline ends. CDR1 and CDR2 from the germline V gene are SGHDT and YYEEEE. The CDR3 nucleotides read TGTGCCAGCAGCTTGAGACTTTGGTTGGGCACCGGGGAGCTGTTTTTT. Its translation is CASSLRLWLGTGELFF.

V is TRBV10-3 and J is TRBJ1-2; TRBD1 agrees at 11 bases. Germline CDR1 ENHRY, CDR2 SYGVKD. V shed 8 bases and J 7 bases; nucleotides not matched to a gene: 12. The CDR3 totals 15 residues. The CDR3 sequence: CAIRQGTGGRGGYTF. The CDR3 DNA follows: TGTGCCATCCGACAGGGGACAGGGGGTCGAGGTGGCTACACCTTC.

This clone was recorded once. This sequence joins TRBV5-1 and TRBJ2-5, with a weak D call TRBD2 (6 bases). The CDR3 consists of 15 residues. The germline CDR1 and CDR2 sequences are SGHRS and YFSETQ. Trimming took 0 bases from V and 5 from J, leaving 14 bases between them. DNA for the CDR3: TGCGCCAGCAGCTTGGCTTCTCTCGCGGGGGAGACCCAGTACTTC. This gives the protein CASSLASLAGETQYF.

The V call is TRBV11-1, the J call TRBJ2-7; D gene unclear. This CDR3 has 12 amino acids. The V and J ends lost 4 bases and 3 bases respectively, with 7 bases between them. CDR1 and CDR2 from the germline V gene are SGHAT and FQDESV (reference sequence). DNA of the CDR3: TGTGCCAGCAGCTCCGCCCACTACGAGCAGTACTTC. This encodes CASSSAHYEQYF.